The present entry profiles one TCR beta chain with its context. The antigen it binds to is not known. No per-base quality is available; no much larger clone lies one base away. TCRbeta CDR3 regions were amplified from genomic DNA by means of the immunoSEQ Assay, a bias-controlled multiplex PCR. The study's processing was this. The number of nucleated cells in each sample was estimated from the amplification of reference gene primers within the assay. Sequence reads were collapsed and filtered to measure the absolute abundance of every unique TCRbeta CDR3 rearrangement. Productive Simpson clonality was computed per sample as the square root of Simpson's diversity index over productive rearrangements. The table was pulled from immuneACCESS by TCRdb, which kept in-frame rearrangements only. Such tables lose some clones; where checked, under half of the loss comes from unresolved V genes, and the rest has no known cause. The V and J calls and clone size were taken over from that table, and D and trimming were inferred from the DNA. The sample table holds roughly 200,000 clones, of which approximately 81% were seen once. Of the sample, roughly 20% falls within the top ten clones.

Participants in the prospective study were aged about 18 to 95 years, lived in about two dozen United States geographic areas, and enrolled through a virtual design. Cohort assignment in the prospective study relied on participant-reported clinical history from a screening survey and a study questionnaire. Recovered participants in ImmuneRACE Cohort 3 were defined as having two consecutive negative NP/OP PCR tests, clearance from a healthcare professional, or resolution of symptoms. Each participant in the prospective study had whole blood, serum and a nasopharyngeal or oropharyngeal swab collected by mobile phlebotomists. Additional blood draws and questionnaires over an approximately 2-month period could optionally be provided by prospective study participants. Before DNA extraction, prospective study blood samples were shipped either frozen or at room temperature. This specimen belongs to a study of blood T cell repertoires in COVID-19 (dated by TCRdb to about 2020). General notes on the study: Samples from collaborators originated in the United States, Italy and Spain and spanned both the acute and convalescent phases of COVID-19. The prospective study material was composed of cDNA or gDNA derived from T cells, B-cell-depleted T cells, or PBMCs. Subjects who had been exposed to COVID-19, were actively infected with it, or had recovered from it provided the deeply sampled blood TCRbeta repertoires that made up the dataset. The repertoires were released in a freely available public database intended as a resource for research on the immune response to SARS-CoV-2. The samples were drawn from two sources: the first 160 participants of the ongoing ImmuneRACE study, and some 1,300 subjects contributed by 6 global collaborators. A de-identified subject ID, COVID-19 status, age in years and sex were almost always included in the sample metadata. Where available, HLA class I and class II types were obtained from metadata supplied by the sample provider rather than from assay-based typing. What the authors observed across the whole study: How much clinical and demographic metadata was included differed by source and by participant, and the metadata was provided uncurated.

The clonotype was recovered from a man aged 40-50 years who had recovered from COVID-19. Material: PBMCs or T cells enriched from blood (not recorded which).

The nucleotides read TGTGCCACCAGCAGAGATTTTTGGGGCTCCGAGCAGTACTTC. This translates into CATSRDFWGSEQYF. Recombination connected TRBV15 to TRBJ2-7, with TRBD1 tentatively as D gene (5 bases match). The CDR3 runs 14 amino acids, cysteine and phenylalanine included. Only the CDR3 part of the read is kept: 42 bases, read in frame from the first base. The germline V gene (reference sequence) supplies CDR1 LNHNV and CDR2 YYDKDF. The V end loses 0 bases and the J end loses 6 bases, and a stretch of 12 bases separates them.